This TCR beta chain was found in a study of blood T cell repertoires in COVID-19. Study-level information: The United States, Italy and Spain were the sources of the acute and convalescent COVID-19 samples. In each case, the material was cDNA or gDNA derived from T cells, B-cell-depleted T cells, or PBMCs.

Clones were read by immunoSEQ multiplex PCR, and TCRdb kept only the in-frame ones, dropping some. The table has a few hundred thousand clones, about 86% seen once; the top ten hold 4.1%. The origin of this receptor is a man aged 30 to 45 with acute COVID-19. The sample was PBMCs or T cells enriched from blood (not recorded which).

For the CDR3, the DNA is TGTGCCAGCAGCCACGGTCCGGCAGGGGACCTTTATGGCTACACCTTC. Translation: CASSHGPAGDLYGYTF. The gene calls are TRBV3-1 (or the pseudogene TRBV3-2) and TRBJ1-2; the D gene is possibly TRBD1 (6 bases). The germline V gene encodes CDR1 LGHDT and CDR2 YNNKEL (reference sequence). V was clipped by 3 bases and J by 5 bases, with 19 bases between them. CDR3 length equals 16 residues.